Listed below are T cell receptor beta chains from one sample, sequenced in a study of human T cells and chemical hapten exposure. A single record per CDR3 protein comes from TCRdb applying MiXCR to the RACE reads. The data contain 380,000 or so distinct CDR3 sequences, about 5.4% of them singletons. The specimen was whole blood, collected in connection with sensitization to the hapten diphenylcyclopropenone (DPC). Receptor source: a woman aged 18 to 35 with alopecia areata. Some clones in this sample may be carry-over from other donors' samples. CDR3s include the opening cysteine and the closing phenylalanine or tryptophan. D genes are given only for firm matches. Clone size appears in some rows only: once, few, many, or a class for an expanded clone.

16	few	TRBJ2-2	TRBD2	TRBV28	TGTGCCAGCAGCATTCCGGGGCGGGAGTACACCGGGGAGCTGTTTTTT	CASSIPGREYTGELFF
15	few	TRBJ2-3	TRBD1	TRBV14	TGTGCCAGCAGCCTTGGGACAGTGTATCAAGATACGCAGTATTTT	CASSLGTVYQDTQYF
15	few	TRBJ2-1	-	TRBV4-3	TGCGCCAGCAGCGATGGGACTCGGACGGGGAATGAGCAGTTCTTC	CASSDGTRTGNEQFF
17	-	TRBJ2-7	TRBD1	TRBV27	TGTGCCAGCAGTTTATCCGGATATTCGGACAGGTCCTACGAGCAGTACTTC	CASSLSGYSDRSYEQYF
18	few	TRBJ2-7	-	TRBV6-5	TGTGCCAGCAGTTACGGCCAAGGGGAGGGGGGTGGACCTCTCGAGCAGTACTTC	CASSYGQGEGGGPLEQYF
13	few	TRBJ2-1	TRBD1	TRBV28	TGTGCCAGCAGTCTTGGGACAGCCTATGAGCAGTTCTTC	CASSLGTAYEQFF
14	many	TRBJ1-6	-	TRBV12-3/TRBV12-4	TGTGCCAGCAGTTTAGGGACCGGGATTCCGCCCCTCCACTTT	CASSLGTGIPPLHF
17	few	TRBJ2-7	TRBD1	TRBV3-1	TGTGCCAGCAGCCTATTCTTATCCGGGACAGTGTTTGGCGAGCAGTACTTC	CASSLFLSGTVFGEQYF
16	many	TRBJ1-6	TRBD1	TRBV29-1	TGCAGCGCCGGAAAGATAAGGACAGGGGCGAATTCACCCCTCCACTTT	CSAGKIRTGANSPLHF
18	few	TRBJ1-1	TRBD1	TRBV6-2/TRBV6-3	TGTGCCAGCAGTTATCGGCGGACAGGGAGGGTGATGAGGACTGAAGCTTTCTTT	CASSYRRTGRVMRTEAFF
14	-	TRBJ1-5	TRBD1	TRBV5-1	TGCGCCAGCAGCTTGACAGGGGGCAAGCAGCCCCAGCATTTT	CASSLTGGKQPQHF
19	-	TRBJ2-6	-	TRBV7-8	TGTGCCAGCAGCTTAGGGGGGCAAGCCCTTTGGTCTGGGGCCAACGTCCTGACTTTC	CASSLGGQALWSGANVLTF
14	-	TRBJ2-7	-	TRBV4-3	TGCGCCAGCAGCCAAGTAGTACAGGGCTACGAGCAGTACTTC	CASSQVVQGYEQYF
17	few	TRBJ1-2	TRBD1	TRBV6-5	TGTGCCAGCAGTTACCGAATTACCGGGACAGGGTTTTATGGCTACACCTTC	CASSYRITGTGFYGYTF
15	-	TRBJ2-3	-	TRBV4-1	TGCGCCAGCAGCCAAAATGTAAAGTCCCCAGATACGCAGTATTTT	CASSQNVKSPDTQYF
13	few	TRBJ1-1	-	TRBV12-3/TRBV12-4	TGTGCCAGCAGTTTCGGGGGAGACACTGAAGCTTTCTTT	CASSFGGDTEAFF
12	many	TRBJ2-4	-	TRBV7-9	TGTGCCAGCAGCTTACACCAACAGAGTCAGTACTTC	CASSLHQQSQYF
14	many	TRBJ2-3	-	TRBV28	TGTGCCAGCAGTTTGGGCCTCGAGGCAGATACGCAGTATTTT	CASSLGLEADTQYF
13	-	TRBJ2-1	-	TRBV7-2	TGTGCCAGCAGCTTAATGGGAAGCAATGAGCAGTTCTTC	CASSLMGSNEQFF
14	few	TRBJ1-6	-	TRBV5-1	TGCGCCAGCAGCTTTTCTGGGGGGAATTCACCCCTCCACTTT	CASSFSGGNSPLHF
16	few	TRBJ2-5	TRBD1	TRBV18	TGTGCCAGCTCACCACTTGGAGGGACAGGGCAAGAGACCCAGTACTTC	CASSPLGGTGQETQYF
15	many	TRBJ2-3	-	TRBV2	TGTGCCAGCAGTGTTATGGCGGCTAGCACAGATACGCAGTATTTT	CASSVMAASTDTQYF
14	few	TRBJ2-5	TRBD1	TRBV2	TGTGCCAGCACCGTGACAGGGGACCAAGAGACCCAGTACTTC	CASTVTGDQETQYF
11	many	TRBJ1-2	-	TRBV6-2/TRBV6-3	TGTGCCATCGGACAAGGCACTGGCTACACCTTC	CAIGQGTGYTF
13	-	TRBJ1-5	-	TRBV12-3/TRBV12-4	TGTGCCAGCAGTTTCGGGTCCGATCAGCCCCAGCATTTT	CASSFGSDQPQHF
17	many	TRBJ2-3	-	TRBV7-9	TGTGCCAGCAGCTTAAGGGGGCCAGGGGGGCCCACAGATACGCAGTATTTT	CASSLRGPGGPTDTQYF
14	many	TRBJ1-4	TRBD1	TRBV7-8	TGTGCCAGCAGCCCAGACAGGGAAAATGAAAAACTGTTTTTT	CASSPDRENEKLFF